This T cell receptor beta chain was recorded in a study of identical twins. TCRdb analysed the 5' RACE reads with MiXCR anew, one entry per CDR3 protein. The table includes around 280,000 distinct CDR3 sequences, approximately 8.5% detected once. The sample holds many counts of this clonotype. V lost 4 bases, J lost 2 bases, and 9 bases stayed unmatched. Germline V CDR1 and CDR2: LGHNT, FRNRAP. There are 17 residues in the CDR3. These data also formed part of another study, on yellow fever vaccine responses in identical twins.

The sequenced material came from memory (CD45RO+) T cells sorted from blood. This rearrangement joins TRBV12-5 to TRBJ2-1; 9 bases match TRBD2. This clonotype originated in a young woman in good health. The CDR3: CASGSQPLAGTYNEQFF. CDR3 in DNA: TGTGCTAGTGGTTCCCAACCGCTAGCGGGGACCTACAATGAGCAGTTCTTC. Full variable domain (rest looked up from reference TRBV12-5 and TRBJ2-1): DARVTQTPRHKVTEMGQEVTMRCQPILGHNTVFWYRQTMMQGLELLAYFRNRAPLDDSGMPKDRFSAEMPDATLATLKIQPSEPRDSAVYFCASGSQPLAGTYNEQFFGPGTRLTVL.